This T cell receptor beta chain was sequenced for a study of early T cells in non-severe SARS-CoV-2 infection. Unique molecular identifiers (one per individual cDNA molecule) were attached. One entry per CDR3 protein results from TCRdb running MiXCR on the 5' RACE reads. The repertoire includes around 67,000 distinct CDR3 sequences, about 12% of them detected once, and approximately 6.4% sits in the top ten. The CDR3 spans 13 residues. Germline V gene sequence: CDR1 ENHRY, CDR2 SYGVKD. The trim removed 6 bases at V and 4 bases at J, leaving 3 bases unmatched. In this sample, this clonotype turned up a few times.

V gene TRBV10-3 combines with J gene TRBJ2-1; 7 nucleotides line up with TRBD2. The sample was whole blood. This receptor was identified in an adult who was a healthcare worker with PCR-confirmed SARS-CoV-2 infection or an uninfected control (not recorded which). This CDR3 is CAIRGDYYNEQFF. Written as DNA, the CDR3 is TGTGCCATCAGGGGGGACTATTACAATGAGCAGTTCTTC.